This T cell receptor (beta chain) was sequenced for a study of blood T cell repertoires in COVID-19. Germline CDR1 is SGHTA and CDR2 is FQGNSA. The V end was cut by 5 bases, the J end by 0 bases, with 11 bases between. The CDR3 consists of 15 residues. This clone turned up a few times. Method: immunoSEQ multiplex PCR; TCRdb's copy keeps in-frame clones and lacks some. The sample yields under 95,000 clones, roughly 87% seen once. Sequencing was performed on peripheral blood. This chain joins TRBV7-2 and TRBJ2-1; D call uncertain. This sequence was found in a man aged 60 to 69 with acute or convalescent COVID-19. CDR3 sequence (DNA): TGTGCCAGCAGCCCCCCCACGAGCTCCTACAATGAGCAGTTCTTC. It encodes CASSPPTSSYNEQFF.